This T cell receptor (beta chain) was found in a study of T-cell memory formation after mild COVID-19. This CDR3 comprises 13 residues. The V gene lost 6 bases and the J gene lost 5 bases, with 12 bases spanning the gap. This clonotype was detected a few times. TCRdb reprocessed the 5' RACE reads with MiXCR, giving one entry per CDR3 protein. The sample includes 150,000 to 200,000 distinct CDR3 sequences, roughly 30% of them seen just once. The TCR originated in an adult woman who had mild COVID-19 (a few samples of this study predate the infection). Cell type and time point are not known. Material for sequencing was PBMCs or a T cell subset sorted from them (not recorded which). This rearrangement joins TRBV12-3 or TRBV12-4 to TRBJ2-3, with D perhaps assigned TRBD1 or TRBD2 (5 bases each). The CDR3 region has the DNA TGTGCCAGCAGGGATGGGACGGAAGATACGCAGTATTTT. Translating it yields CASRDGTEDTQYF.